The 21 T cell receptor beta chains in this list originate from one sample, sequenced in a study of T cell clonotyping in hematopoietic cell transplantation. TCRdb's table, derived via immunoSEQ multiplex PCR, lists solely in-frame clones and lacks some. The sample includes tens of thousands of clones, 95% seen only once; the top ten take 0.95%. Sequences were obtained from peripheral blood mononuclear cells. The receptor set was obtained from a man aged 25-40 years in good health. Some clones in this sample may be carry-over from other donors' samples.

J is TRBJ1-2 and V is TRBV7-9, with 7 bases that match TRBD1. The germline CDR1 and CDR2 sequences are SEHNR and FQNEAQ (reference sequence). The ends lost 2 bases at V and 8 bases at J; junction bases unmatched: 11. This CDR3 has 15 amino acids. The CDR3 region has the DNA TGTGCCAGCAGCTTAACTCTGACAGGGATGGGAGGCTACACCTTC. Its protein is CASSLTLTGMGGYTF.

J is TRBJ2-7 and V is TRBV10-2; no clear D. The germline V gene encodes CDR1 WSHSY and CDR2 SAAADI. The CDR3 has 14 amino acids. V lost 2 bases, J lost 2 bases, and 10 bases lay in between. This CDR3 is CASSEVGLPYEQYF. The CDR3 nucleotides are TGCGCCAGCAGTGAGGTAGGCCTACCCTACGAGCAGTACTTC.

The chain has TRBV7-9 and TRBJ2-1; TRBD1 might be the D (6 bases). CDR3 length equals 14 residues. Trimming removed 8 bases at V and 7 bases at J, with 18 bases between. CDR1 is SEHNR, CDR2 FQNEAQ, per germline (reference sequence). The CDR3 DNA follows: TGTGCCAGCCAATTCAGGACAGCCGGGAATGAGCAGTTCTTC. Protein: CASQFRTAGNEQFF.

The chain couples TRBV29-1 to TRBJ2-7; possible D gene TRBD1, 6 bases. This CDR3 is 14 amino acids long. Between the trimmed V and J ends, which lost 4 bases and 6 bases, there was a span of 19 bases. Germline V gene lookup returns CDR1 SQVTM and CDR2 ANQGSEA. DNA of the CDR3: TGCAGCGTTGTTTGGGTAGGGGGATATGCCGAGCAGTACTTC. The encoded protein is CSVVWVGGYAEQYF.

The chain is built from TRBV4-1 and TRBJ2-5, with 9 nucleotides matching TRBD2. CDR1 and CDR2 from the germline V gene are MGHRA and YSYEKL. The CDR3 runs to 16 residues. Germline trimming cut 1 base from V and 4 bases from J; bases unmatched to any gene: 7. CDR3 loop: CASSQGPAGGRETQYF. The CDR3 coding sequence is TGCGCCAGCAGCCAAGGGCCAGCGGGAGGTAGAGAGACCCAGTACTTC.

This clone was found a few times. The chain carries TRBV30 and TRBJ1-1; the D gene is possibly TRBD1 (6 bases). V lost 2 bases, J lost 4 bases, and 14 bases lay in between. Germline values: CDR1 GTSNPN, CDR2 SVGIG (reference sequence). This CDR3 spans 14 amino acids. The CDR3 DNA sequence: TGTGCCTGGAGTACGCAGGGGAGGGGCACTGAAGCTTTCTTT. As protein: CAWSTQGRGTEAFF.

The chain uses TRBV7-2 and TRBJ2-5; tentatively, D is TRBD1 or TRBD2 (5 bases each). V was clipped by 2 bases and J by 3 bases, with 19 bases between them. CDR1 is SGHTA, CDR2 FQGNSA, per germline. There are 17 residues in the CDR3. CDR3 region: CASSLYLARKGEETQYF. CDR3 in DNA: TGTGCCAGCAGCTTATACCTAGCTCGAAAAGGGGAAGAGACCCAGTACTTC.

This chain connects TRBV4-1 to TRBJ2-1, with D perhaps given as TRBD1 or TRBD2 (6 bases each). V shed 3 bases and J shed 1 base, with 19 bases lying between them. This CDR3 has 18 amino acids. Germline V gene sequence: CDR1 MGHRA, CDR2 YSYEKL. In nucleotides, the CDR3 is TGCGCCAGCAGCCAGACTTTCTTTTCGGGGGCTTCCTACAATGAGCAGTTCTTC. Amino acid sequence: CASSQTFFSGASYNEQFF.

The chain is built from TRBV10-3 and TRBJ1-1, with TRBD1 identical over 9 bases. This CDR3 region has 14 residues. CDR1 and CDR2 (germline): ENHRY, SYGVKD. V shed 3 bases and J 7 bases; nucleotides not matched to a gene: 6. The chain's CDR3 is CAISDGQGRSEAFF. The CDR3 nucleotides are TGTGCCATCAGTGACGGACAGGGGAGGAGTGAAGCTTTCTTT.

The chain joins TRBV7-8 to TRBJ2-6, with D uncertain. CDR3 length: 15 amino acids. Germline CDR1 is SGHVS and CDR2 is FQNEAQ. Trimming took 3 bases from V and 0 from J, leaving 6 bases between them. CDR3 sequence: CASSLWSSGANVLTF. As DNA, the CDR3 is TGTGCCAGCAGCTTGTGGAGCTCTGGGGCCAACGTCCTGACTTTC.

The gene calls are TRBV2 and TRBJ1-2; D ambiguous. V lost 7 bases, J lost 4 bases, and 13 bases lay in between. The CDR3 totals 13 residues. Germline V lookup: CDR1 SNHLY, CDR2 FYNNEI. The CDR3 loop reads CASIVGSPYGYTF. DNA of the CDR3: TGTGCCAGCATCGTGGGAAGCCCCTATGGCTACACCTTC.

The V gene is TRBV10-3, the J gene TRBJ2-2, with 11 bases fitting TRBD1. The CDR3 contains 14 residues. After removal of 5 bases from V and 8 bases from J, the junction contained 4 bases not matched to a gene. Per the germline V gene, CDR1 is ENHRY and CDR2 is SYGVKD. CDR3 DNA sequence: TGTGCCATCAGTACGGACAGGGGGCTAGGGGAGCTGTTTTTT. Its protein product is CAISTDRGLGELFF.

This chain uses TRBV25-1 with TRBJ2-5, with 9 bases fitting TRBD1. The CDR3 sequence is 14 residues long. Trimming at V came to 5 bases and at J to 3 bases, leaving 4 bases not matched to a gene. Germline CDR1 and CDR2: MGHDK and SYGVNS. The CDR3 nucleotides read TGTGCCAGCAGTTCACGACAGGGGGAAGAGACCCAGTACTTC. This codes for CASSSRQGEETQYF. The complete variable domain, with remaining parts taken from reference TRBV25-1 and TRBJ2-5, reads EADIYQTPRYLVIGTGKKITLECSQTMGHDKMYWYQQDPGMELHLIHYSYGVNSTEKGDLSSESTVSRIRTEHFPLTLESARPSHTSQYLCASSSRQGEETQYFGPGTRLLVL.

This sequence joins TRBV6-1 and TRBJ1-3; D ambiguous. CDR3 length equals 13 residues. In germline, CDR1 is MNHNS, CDR2 SASEGT. V was trimmed by 4 bases and J by 0 bases, leaving 4 bases between them. The CDR3 region has the DNA TGTGCCAGCAGTGCCTACTCTGGAAACACCATATATTTT. It encodes CASSAYSGNTIYF.

This chain connects TRBV27 to TRBJ2-2; D may be TRBD1 (5 bases). V lost 0 bases, J lost 1 base, and 15 bases lay in between. This CDR3 spans 18 amino acids. The germline gives CDR1 MNHEY, CDR2 SMNVEV (reference sequence). This CDR3 reads CASSLSIHHQGNTGELFF. The DNA for the CDR3 is TGTGCCAGCAGTTTATCGATTCATCATCAGGGGAACACCGGGGAGCTGTTTTTT.

The rearrangement links TRBV18 to TRBJ1-6, with D possibly being TRBD1 (5 bases). The germline V and J ends were trimmed by 3 bases and 5 bases, with 17 bases remaining between them. This CDR3 has 17 residues. Germline lookup yields CDR1 KGHSH and CDR2 LQKENI. The CDR3 sequence is CASSPSSGRVNNSPLHF. Here the CDR3 DNA reads TGTGCCAGCTCACCTTCCTCAGGGAGGGTTAATAATTCACCCCTCCACTTT.

The rearrangement uses TRBV5-5 and TRBJ1-2; D remains unclear. This CDR3 is built from 15 residues. Germline lookup yields CDR1 SGHKS and CDR2 YYEKEE (reference sequence). Deletions cut 5 bases from V and 3 bases from J, with 17 bases between. The CDR3: CASSFRTGNDYGYTF. The CDR3 DNA reads as TGTGCCAGCAGTTTCCGGACTGGGAATGACTATGGCTACACCTTC.

The chain recombines TRBV7-9 with TRBJ2-7; 14 nucleotides line up with TRBD2. The V gene end was trimmed by 4 bases and the J gene end by 7 bases; junction bases not matched to a gene: 6. The germline gives CDR1 SEHNR, CDR2 FQNEAQ (reference sequence). CDR3 length equals 15 residues. CDR3 nucleotides: TGTGCCAGCAGCTCGGGACTAGCGGGAGTCTCAGAGCAGTACTTC. It encodes CASSSGLAGVSEQYF.

The V call is TRBV10-3, the J call TRBJ2-5; D is ambiguous. Germline assignment: CDR1 ENHRY and CDR2 SYGVKD. Trimming took off 0 bases at V and 6 bases at J, with 14 bases between the two ends. This CDR3 is 15 amino acids long. The CDR3 spells CAISESMGTRKTQYF. The CDR3 nucleotides are TGTGCCATCAGTGAGTCGATGGGCACTCGTAAGACCCAGTACTTC.

The chain has TRBV19 and TRBJ1-2; 7 bases fit TRBD1. With 4 bases clipped from V and 8 bases from J, the junction kept 10 bases outside the gene matches. This CDR3 is 14 amino acids long. CDR1 and CDR2 (germline): LNHDA, SQIVND (reference sequence). CDR3 coding DNA: TGTGCCAGTAGTACAACTACAGGGGCCGGGGGCTACACCTTC. Its protein product is CASSTTTGAGGYTF.

This chain's CDR3 is CAISNTTGTSGGITQYF. CDR3 coding DNA: TGTGCCATCAGTAATACTACCGGGACTAGCGGGGGAATTACGCAGTATTTT. The chain uses TRBV10-3 and TRBJ2-3, with TRBD2 identical over 14 bases. Germline lookup yields CDR1 ENHRY and CDR2 SYGVKD. The ends lost 5 bases at V and 8 bases at J; junction bases unmatched: 12. CDR3 length equals 17 residues.